Each of the 20 T cell receptor beta chains below was sequenced from the same sample in a study of blood T cell repertoires in COVID-19. Libraries were prepared by immunoSEQ multiplex PCR; TCRdb keeps only in-frame clonotypes and omits some of them. The data contain 200,000 to 250,000 clones, about 80% of them singletons. Sample: peripheral blood. The receptors here all came from a woman aged 25 to 39 who had recovered from COVID-19.

The V gene is TRBV27, the J gene TRBJ2-1; 8 nucleotides agree with TRBD2. J lost 5 bases, V lost 7 bases, and 16 bases had no gene match. Germline V gene sequence: CDR1 MNHEY, CDR2 SMNVEV (reference sequence). The CDR3 is 17 residues long. The CDR3 is CASTSLAAVLLDNEQFF. CDR3 sequence (DNA): TGTGCCAGCACCTCACTAGCGGCAGTGCTCCTGGACAATGAGCAGTTCTTC.

The chain carries TRBV21-1 and TRBJ2-1; the tabulated D call, TRBD1, remains unverified against the DNA. TRBV21-1 is noted as a pseudogene. There are 19 residues in the CDR3. This CDR3 reads CASSKGDRGIKRSYNEQFF. The CDR3, as DNA: TGTGCCAGCAGCAAAGGGGACAGGGGCATAAAGAGATCCTACAATGAGCAGTTCTTC.

V is TRBV3-1 (or the pseudogene TRBV3-2) and J is TRBJ2-7, with D perhaps TRBD2 (5 bases). Germline CDR1 is LGHDT and CDR2 is YNNKEL (reference sequence). Trimming stripped 0 bases from V and 3 bases from J, with 18 bases between. This CDR3 has 17 amino acids. As DNA, the CDR3 is TGTGCCAGCAGCCAAGATCAAAGAGACTACCGTCGCTACGAGCAGTACTTC. Its protein is CASSQDQRDYRRYEQYF.

This rearrangement joins TRBV18 to TRBJ1-2, with TRBD1 matching over 10 bases. After removal of 1 base from V and 4 bases from J, the junction contained 6 bases not matched to a gene. The CDR3 loop spans 16 amino acids. CDR1 and CDR2 (germline): KGHSH, LQKENI. The DNA of the CDR3 is TGTGCCAGCTCACCACGGACAGGGGGGGATGGCTATGGCTACACCTTC. It codes for CASSPRTGGDGYGYTF.

This clone was seen only a few times. V is TRBV28 and J is TRBJ1-2; 9 bases line up with TRBD1. This CDR3 is 14 amino acids long. V shed 6 bases and J 4 bases; nucleotides not matched to a gene: 6. Germline lookup yields CDR1 MDHEN and CDR2 SYDVKM. The CDR3 is CASRPLTGGYGYTF. The CDR3, as DNA: TGTGCCAGCAGACCATTGACAGGGGGCTATGGCTACACCTTC.

The V gene is TRBV27, the J gene TRBJ2-7; 13 positions match TRBD2. Germline trimming cut 1 base from V and 1 base from J; bases unmatched to any gene: 1. CDR1 and CDR2 from the germline V gene are MNHEY and SMNVEV (reference sequence). This CDR3 comprises 16 residues. CDR3 region: CASSLLTSGGSYEQYF. As DNA, the CDR3 is TGTGCCAGCAGTTTATTGACTAGCGGGGGGTCCTACGAGCAGTACTTC.

The chain links TRBV6-4 to TRBJ2-1, with 13 positions matching TRBD2. This CDR3 region has 15 residues. V lost 3 bases and J lost 6; bases outside the gene matches: 2. CDR1 is MRHNA, CDR2 SNTAGT, per germline. The CDR3 DNA sequence: TGTGCCAGCAGTGAGGGGACTAGCGGGATCAATGAGCAGTTCTTC. Its protein is CASSEGTSGINEQFF.

This chain connects TRBV5-1 to TRBJ2-7; TRBD2 is a possible D gene (5 bases). V was trimmed by 1 base and J by 3 bases, leaving 14 bases between them. CDR1 is SGHRS, CDR2 YFSETQ, per germline. The CDR3 is made up of 15 amino acids. For the CDR3, the DNA is TGCGCCAGCAGCTTGAATAGGTTCGCGGGCTACGAGCAGTACTTC. It codes for CASSLNRFAGYEQYF.

The V gene is TRBV6-5, the J gene TRBJ2-5; possibly TRBD2 for D (5 bases). CDR1 is MNHEY, CDR2 SVGAGI, per germline. Trimming removed 0 bases from V and 7 bases from J, with 6 bases in between. This CDR3 comprises 12 residues. This CDR3 is CASSYSRGTQYF. The CDR3 bases are TGTGCCAGCAGTTACTCCCGGGGGACCCAGTACTTC.

This CDR3 is CASSSGEGETQYF. DNA of the CDR3: TGTGCCAGCAGCTCCGGGGAGGGGGAGACCCAGTACTTC. The rearrangement links TRBV7-3 to TRBJ2-5; 7 nucleotides match TRBD2. The CDR3 spans 13 residues. Germline V gene data show CDR1 as SGHTA and CDR2 as FQGTGA. The junction had 4 bases not matched to a gene; V was cut back by 4 bases and J by 5 bases.

This chain links TRBV5-1 with TRBJ2-6; 13 nucleotides align to TRBD2. Germline loops: CDR1 SGHRS, CDR2 YFSETQ. The junction had 8 bases not matched to a gene; V was cut back by 5 bases and J by 0 bases. CDR3 length equals 19 residues. The CDR3: CASSTGGLAGASGANVLTF. The DNA for the CDR3 is TGCGCCAGCAGTACGGGAGGACTAGCGGGAGCCTCTGGGGCCAACGTCCTGACTTTC.

At least ten counts were recorded for this clone. V usage is TRBV5-1 and J usage is TRBJ2-7; 12 positions match TRBD2. V lost 5 bases to trimming and J lost 7 bases; unmatched junction nucleotides: 13. This CDR3 has 16 amino acids. Germline V CDR1 and CDR2: SGHRS, YFSETQ. CDR3 bases: TGCGCCAGCAGTTATACCACGGGACTAGCGGGCGGTGAGCAGTACTTC. It translates to CASSYTTGLAGGEQYF.

The CDR3 DNA is TGTGCCAGCAGTGGGGGACAGGCCGTACTCCTCTATGGGAGGACCTTC. Amino acid sequence: CASSGGQAVLLYGRTF. This rearrangement joins TRBV28 to TRBJ1-2, with 8 bases identical to TRBD1. The CDR3 runs 16 residues. V lost 5 bases to trimming and J lost 14 bases; unmatched junction nucleotides: 22. In germline, CDR1 is MDHEN, CDR2 SYDVKM.

The chain is built from TRBV28 and TRBJ2-3, with 13 bases aligning to TRBD2. J was trimmed by 4 bases and V by 5 bases; bases with no gene match: 6. Per germline, CDR1 MDHEN and CDR2 SYDVKM. CDR3 length: 16 amino acids. The CDR3 DNA reads as TGTGCCAGCAGTACCGGGACTAGCGGGGACCCAGATACGCAGTATTTT. As protein: CASSTGTSGDPDTQYF.

The chain combines TRBV27 with TRBJ2-7; TRBD1 matches at 9 bases. This CDR3 is built from 16 residues. Germline V lookup: CDR1 MNHEY, CDR2 SMNVEV (reference sequence). With 0 bases clipped from V and 4 bases from J, the junction kept 7 bases outside the gene matches. The CDR3 is CASSLSGQGYSYEQYF. The CDR3 region has the DNA TGTGCCAGCAGTTTATCGGGACAGGGCTATTCATACGAGCAGTACTTC.

This clone was recorded at least ten times. The chain has TRBV5-4 and TRBJ2-2, with 8 bases lining up with TRBD1. Per germline, CDR1 SGHNT and CDR2 YYREEE (reference sequence). The trim removed 4 bases at V and 2 bases at J, leaving 4 bases unmatched. The CDR3 consists of 15 residues. The CDR3 loop is CASSQGQANTGELFF. The CDR3 DNA is TGTGCCAGCAGCCAGGGACAGGCTAACACCGGGGAGCTGTTTTTT.

This clone was counted ten times or more. This chain uses TRBV7-9 with TRBJ1-2; perhaps TRBD1 as D (5 bases). V gave up 5 bases and J gave up 7 bases, with 17 bases separating them. The CDR3 covers 14 residues. Germline V CDR1 and CDR2: SEHNR, FQNEAQ (reference sequence). The CDR3 DNA is TGTGCCAGCAGCCAACGCCAGGGAACGAGTGGCTACACCTTC. It is translated as CASSQRQGTSGYTF.

This chain links TRBV4-2 with TRBJ2-2, with 8 bases matching TRBD2. This CDR3 comprises 14 residues. The V and J ends lost 6 bases and 6 bases, in that order; junction bases with no gene match: 6. The germline V gene has CDR1 LGHNA and CDR2 YNFKEQ. This CDR3 is CASRVSGKAGELFF. The CDR3 DNA reads TGTGCCAGCAGGGTTAGCGGGAAGGCCGGGGAGCTGTTTTTT.

CDR3 protein: CASRITGVDQPQHF. In DNA form, the CDR3 reads TGTGCCAGCAGGATAACAGGGGTTGATCAGCCCCAGCATTTT. The J gene is TRBJ1-5, the V gene TRBV16; 7 bases are shared with TRBD1. This CDR3 is 14 amino acids long. From germline, CDR1 is KGHSY and CDR2 FQNENV. J was trimmed by 5 bases and V by 6 bases; bases with no gene match: 7.

The chain combines TRBV2 with TRBJ2-1, with 7 nucleotides matching TRBD2. V gave up 5 bases and J gave up 7 bases; unmatched junction bases: 8. Germline CDR1 is SNHLY and CDR2 is FYNNEI. The CDR3 is 14 amino acids. CDR3: CASSLADNENEQFF. For the CDR3, the DNA is TGTGCCAGCAGTCTAGCGGATAACGAAAATGAGCAGTTCTTC.